This T cell receptor beta chain was identified in a study of low-dose radiotherapy and immunotherapy resistance in tumors. Across the study: In Cohort 2, 1 Gy per fraction was delivered every two weeks, for a total of 13 Gy over 26 weeks.

Trimming took 10 bases from V and 7 from J, leaving 14 bases between them. This CDR3 contains 13 residues. In germline, CDR1 is LNHDA, CDR2 SQIVND (reference sequence). TRAV and TRBV primers primed cDNA for both TCRalpha and TCRbeta. TCRs were put through 20 PCR cycles of amplification with Phusion. A constant-region primer and the V-primer adapter served as the primer pair. TCRdb re-analysed the reads in MiXCR, keeping a single row per CDR3 protein. The data contain about 12,000 distinct CDR3 sequences, 76% of them singletons. The genes are TRBV19 and TRBJ1-6; no reliable D call. This TCR derives from a human donor with advanced metastatic prostate, ovarian, gallbladder or colorectal cancer (not recorded which). This table probably holds off-target reads from a library built for another chain. CDR3 sequence reads: CATSQEGNSPLHF. In DNA form, the CDR3 reads TGTGCCACCAGCCAGGAAGGAAATTCACCCCTCCACTTT. The entire variable domain, with the rest obtained from reference TRBV19 and TRBJ1-6, is as follows: DGGITQSPKYLFRKEGQNVTLSCEQNLNHDAMYWYRQDPGQGLRLIYYSQIVNDFQKGDIAEGYSVSREKKESFPLTVTSAQKNPTAFYLCATSQEGNSPLHFGNGTRLTVT.